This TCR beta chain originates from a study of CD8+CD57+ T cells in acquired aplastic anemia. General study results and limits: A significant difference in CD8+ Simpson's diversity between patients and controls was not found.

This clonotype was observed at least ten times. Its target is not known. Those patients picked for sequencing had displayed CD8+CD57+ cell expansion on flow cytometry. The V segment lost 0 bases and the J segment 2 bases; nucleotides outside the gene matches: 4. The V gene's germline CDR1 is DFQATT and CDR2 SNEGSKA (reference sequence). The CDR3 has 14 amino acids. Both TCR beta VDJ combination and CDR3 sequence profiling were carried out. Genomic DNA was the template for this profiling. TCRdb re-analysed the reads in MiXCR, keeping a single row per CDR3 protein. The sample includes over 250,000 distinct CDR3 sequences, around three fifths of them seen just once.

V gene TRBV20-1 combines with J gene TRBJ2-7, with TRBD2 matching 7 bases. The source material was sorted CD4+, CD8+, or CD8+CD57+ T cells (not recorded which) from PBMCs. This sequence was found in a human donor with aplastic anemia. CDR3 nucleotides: TGCAGTGCTAGAGATAAGCGGGGTCCCTACGAGCAGTACTTC. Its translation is CSARDKRGPYEQYF.